The 30 T cell receptor beta chains reported below all come from one sample, sequenced in a study of PD-1 blockade in classical Hodgkin lymphoma. The table came from immunoSEQ multiplex PCR; TCRdb's copy has only in-frame clones and leaves some out. The sample consists of about 98,000 clones, roughly 92% of them appearing once. Each and every patient relapsed after autologous stem cell transplantation, and patients got differing brentuximab vedotin exposure. This specimen consisted of peripheral blood mononuclear cells (PBMCs), obtained at baseline. The receptors come from a human donor with classical Hodgkin lymphoma.

This clone was counted a single time. The chain carries TRBV6-5 and TRBJ2-7, with 7 bases that match TRBD2. V was clipped by 7 bases and J by 5 bases; unmatched bases: 11. The CDR3 is 14 amino acids. Germline V CDR1 and CDR2: MNHEY, SVGAGI. Here the CDR3 DNA reads TGTGCCAGCACTCGACTAGCCGGGACCCACGAGCAGTACTTC. It encodes CASTRLAGTHEQYF.

This chain connects TRBV27 to TRBJ1-2, with TRBD1 matching 8 bases. J was trimmed by 6 bases and V by 0 bases; bases with no gene match: 12. Germline CDR1 is MNHEY and CDR2 is SMNVEV (reference sequence). The CDR3 covers 17 residues. This CDR3 reads CASSLSGTGISGDGYTF. Written as DNA, the CDR3 is TGTGCCAGCAGTTTATCGGGGACAGGCATCTCGGGGGATGGCTACACCTTC.

The chain couples TRBV2 to TRBJ2-2; tentative D call: TRBD2 (6 bases). V lost 2 bases, J lost 4 bases, and 8 bases lay in between. Germline V gene lookup returns CDR1 SNHLY and CDR2 FYNNEI. This CDR3 is built from 14 residues. The CDR3 sequence: CASSELGGTGELFF. CDR3 nucleotide sequence: TGTGCCAGCAGTGAACTCGGGGGCACCGGGGAGCTGTTTTTT.

The chain has TRBV19 and TRBJ2-7; 10 nucleotides match TRBD1. The length of the CDR3 is 15 residues. J was trimmed by 3 bases and V by 6 bases; bases with no gene match: 8. Per germline, CDR1 LNHDA and CDR2 SQIVND (reference sequence). CDR3 nucleotide sequence: TGTGCCAGTAGCCAACCGGGACAGGGGTTCTACGAGCAGTACTTC. Amino acids: CASSQPGQGFYEQYF.

V and J are TRBV7-9 and TRBJ2-7, with 9 bases matching TRBD1. Trimming removed 4 bases from V and 3 bases from J; junction bases left unmatched: 4. Germline CDR1 and CDR2: SEHNR and FQNEAQ (reference sequence). This CDR3 comprises 14 residues. CDR3 in amino acids: CASSSRQGGYEQYF. CDR3 sequence (DNA): TGTGCCAGCAGCTCGCGACAGGGGGGCTACGAGCAGTACTTC.

The V gene is TRBV6-1, the J gene TRBJ2-2; D is unresolved. The CDR3 extends over 17 amino acids. V was trimmed by 2 bases and J by 5 bases, leaving 18 bases between them. Germline loops: CDR1 MNHNS, CDR2 SASEGT. The CDR3 DNA reads TGTGCCAGCAGTGAAAAAAACTTGGGCGGTTGGACCGGGGAGCTGTTTTTT. It translates to CASSEKNLGGWTGELFF.

The CDR3 DNA sequence: TGTGCTAGTGGGCGTCTAGCGGACGAGCAGTTCTTC. The encoded protein is CASGRLADEQFF. The chain recombines TRBV12-5 with TRBJ2-1; the match to TRBD2 covers 7 bases. Germline assignment: CDR1 LGHNT and CDR2 FRNRAP. Trimming took 6 bases from V and 10 from J; bases not matched to a gene: 6. The CDR3 has 12 residues.

J is TRBJ2-3 and V is TRBV7-9; TRBD1 matches 7 bases. V trimming: 5 bases; J trimming: 6 bases; junction bases outside the gene matches: 17. CDR3 size: 17 residues. In germline, CDR1 is SEHNR, CDR2 FQNEAQ (reference sequence). The CDR3 spells CASSLELGVGGDDTQYF. The DNA for the CDR3 is TGTGCCAGCAGCCTAGAGCTCGGAGTAGGGGGCGACGATACGCAGTATTTT.

This chain connects TRBV19 to TRBJ1-3; no clear D gene. CDR3 length: 15 residues. CDR1 and CDR2 from the germline V gene are LNHDA and SQIVND (reference sequence). The germline V and J ends were trimmed by 3 bases and 2 bases, with 11 bases remaining between them. The CDR3 region has the DNA TGTGCCAGTAGTATTGGTCCGACCCCTGGAAACACCATATATTTT. The encoded protein is CASSIGPTPGNTIYF.

V and J are TRBV7-6 and TRBJ2-2; a weak D match, TRBD1 (5 bases). The CDR3 has 15 amino acids. The V end lost 0 bases, the J end lost 6 bases, and 11 bases lay between the germline ends. The germline CDR1 and CDR2 sequences are SGHVS and FNYEAQ. Here the CDR3 reads CASSLASGKPGELFF. In DNA, the CDR3 is TGTGCCAGCAGCTTAGCGTCAGGGAAACCCGGGGAGCTGTTTTTT. Full variable domain (rest looked up from reference TRBV7-6 and TRBJ2-2): GAGVSQSPRYKVTKRGQDVALRCDPISGHVSLYWYRQALGQGPEFLTYFNYEAQQDKSGLPNDRFSAERPEGSISTLTIQRTEQRDSAMYRCASSLASGKPGELFFGEGSRLTVL.

The chain links TRBV30 to TRBJ1-4, with a possible D match to TRBD1 (5 bases). V lost 4 bases and J lost 4, with 16 bases in between. The CDR3 contains 15 residues. Germline V gene lookup returns CDR1 GTSNPN and CDR2 SVGIG (reference sequence). The CDR3 here is CAWTSWGGFNEKLFF. The CDR3 nucleotides are TGTGCCTGGACCTCATGGGGGGGTTTTAATGAAAAACTGTTTTTT.

For the CDR3, the DNA is TGTGCCAGTAGTACCCAGTCGGGGGGATACGAGCAGTACTTC. Protein: CASSTQSGGYEQYF. V gene TRBV19 combines with J gene TRBJ2-7, with TRBD2 matching over 7 bases. CDR1 LNHDA and CDR2 SQIVND come from the germline V gene (reference sequence). V shed 4 bases, J shed 4 bases, and the junction held 7 bases outside the gene matches. The CDR3 loop spans 14 amino acids. Full variable domain (outside the CDR3, taken from reference TRBV19 and TRBJ2-7): DGGITQSPKYLFRKEGQNVTLSCEQNLNHDAMYWYRQDPGQGLRLIYYSQIVNDFQKGDIAEGYSVSREKKESFPLTVTSAQKNPTAFYLCASSTQSGGYEQYFGPGTRLTVT.

J is TRBJ1-2 and V is TRBV27, with TRBD1 matching 11 bases. Germline V gene data show CDR1 as MNHEY and CDR2 as SMNVEV (reference sequence). The CDR3 is made up of 18 amino acids. V dropped 3 bases and J dropped 5; count of bases not matched to a gene: 14. The CDR3 nucleotides are TGTGCCAGCAGTTTGTCGAATCCGGACAGGGGGCTCGGGTATGGCTACACCTTC. Encoded protein: CASSLSNPDRGLGYGYTF.

V and J are TRBV12-5 and TRBJ2-1; D remains ambiguous. The CDR3 length is 17 residues. Germline V gene lookup returns CDR1 LGHNT and CDR2 FRNRAP. The germline V and J ends were trimmed by 5 bases and 0 bases, with 17 bases remaining between them. The CDR3 reads CASGITLTTSSYNEQFF. Here the CDR3 DNA reads TGTGCTAGTGGTATAACACTTACGACGAGCTCCTACAATGAGCAGTTCTTC.

This clone was seen a single time. V and J are TRBV27 and TRBJ2-3; perhaps TRBD2 as D (5 bases). V lost 0 bases, J lost 11 bases, and 12 bases lay in between. Per germline, CDR1 MNHEY and CDR2 SMNVEV (reference sequence). This CDR3 is 13 amino acids long. CDR3 DNA: TGTGCCAGCAGTTTATCACCCTCGGCGGGGCAGTATTTT. As protein: CASSLSPSAGQYF.

V usage is TRBV5-1 and J usage is TRBJ1-2; TRBD1 aligns across 9 bases. Germline V gives CDR1 SGHRS, CDR2 YFSETQ. This CDR3 region has 15 residues. The J segment lost 2 bases and the V segment lost 1 base, leaving 3 bases of the junction unmatched. This CDR3 reads CASSLLGQGNYGYTF. CDR3 DNA: TGCGCCAGCAGCTTGTTGGGACAGGGAAACTATGGCTACACCTTC.

CDR3 protein: CASSQPTGGGPYEQYF. In nucleotides, the CDR3 is TGTGCCAGCAGTCAACCGACAGGAGGAGGCCCCTACGAGCAGTACTTC. This rearrangement joins TRBV28 to TRBJ2-7, with a weak D call TRBD1 (6 bases). CDR3 length equals 16 residues. Germline CDR1 and CDR2: MDHEN and SYDVKM. Trimming left V 5 bases short and J 2 bases short, with 19 bases between.

The chain combines TRBV7-8 with TRBJ2-5; 10 bases are a match to TRBD2. Germline CDR1 reads SGHVS; CDR2 reads FQNEAQ. V shed 1 base, J shed 4 bases, and the junction held 15 bases outside the gene matches. This CDR3 has 19 residues. The CDR3 reads CASSLGVRLAGDIGETQYF. The CDR3 DNA reads TGTGCCAGCAGCTTAGGAGTCCGTCTAGCGGGAGATATAGGAGAGACCCAGTACTTC.

This chain links TRBV5-6 with TRBJ1-5; weak D call: TRBD1 (5 bases). This CDR3 has 17 residues. Germline CDR1 SGHDT, CDR2 YYEEEE. V was pared by 0 bases and J by 0 bases, with 13 bases between. This CDR3 reads CASSLGGAADSNQPQHF. For the CDR3, the DNA is TGTGCCAGCAGCTTGGGTGGGGCAGCTGATAGCAATCAGCCCCAGCATTTT.

The chain combines TRBV10-3 with TRBJ1-3; D may be TRBD1 (5 bases). The germline V and J ends were trimmed by 2 bases and 7 bases, with 15 bases remaining between them. CDR1 is ENHRY, CDR2 SYGVKD, per germline. The CDR3 runs to 15 residues. The CDR3 DNA reads as TGTGCCATCAGTGAGCGGGGACGGGGATGGAACACCATATATTTT. Its protein product is CAISERGRGWNTIYF.

This sequence joins TRBV5-4 and TRBJ2-5, with TRBD2 identical over 13 bases. Trimming removed 4 bases from V and 4 bases from J; junction bases left unmatched: 7. Germline values: CDR1 SGHNT, CDR2 YYREEE (reference sequence). CDR3 length: 16 amino acids. CDR3 nucleotides: TGTGCCAGCAGCCGCGGACTAGCGGGAGCCCGAGAGACCCAGTACTTC. This encodes CASSRGLAGARETQYF.

The chain links TRBV6-6 to TRBJ1-5; D gene ambiguous. The CDR3 extends over 14 amino acids. Trimming removed 7 bases at V and 0 bases at J, with 10 bases between. The germline V gene has CDR1 MNHNY and CDR2 SVGAGI (reference sequence). Here the CDR3 reads CASTLSDSNQPQHF. CDR3 DNA sequence: TGTGCCAGCACCCTCAGTGATAGCAATCAGCCCCAGCATTTT.

V gene TRBV25-1 combines with J gene TRBJ2-7, with D perhaps matching TRBD1 (5 bases). Trimming took 5 bases from V and 5 from J, leaving 7 bases between them. CDR3 length equals 11 residues. CDR1 and CDR2 from the germline V gene are MGHDK and SYGVNS. In nucleotides, the CDR3 is TGTGCCAGCAGTAGGGGCCACGAGCAGTACTTC. Protein product: CASSRGHEQYF.

This clone was counted once. V usage is TRBV27 and J usage is TRBJ2-7; D is perhaps TRBD2 (6 bases). Germline V lookup: CDR1 MNHEY, CDR2 SMNVEV (reference sequence). This CDR3 contains 15 residues. Trimming stripped 0 bases from V and 13 bases from J, with 22 bases between. In DNA, the CDR3 is TGTGCCAGCAGTTTATCCCCCCCGGGGGACGCATCCCGTTACTTC. Translation gives CASSLSPPGDASRYF.

The CDR3 nucleotides read TGTGCCGTCAGCCCGGGACACCGAAACACTGAAGCTTTCTTT. It translates to CAVSPGHRNTEAFF. The J gene is TRBJ1-1, the V gene TRBV19; D perhaps matches TRBD1 (6 bases). The V end was cut by 11 bases, the J end by 2 bases, with 18 bases between. This CDR3 has 14 residues. Germline lookup yields CDR1 LNHDA and CDR2 SQIVND (reference sequence).

DNA for the CDR3: TGTGCCAGCAGTTACCGGGACAGATATGAAAAACTGTTTTTT. Translation gives CASSYRDRYEKLFF. The V call is TRBV6-6, the J call TRBJ1-4; 7 nucleotides agree with TRBD1. Germline V CDR1 and CDR2: MNHNY, SVGAGI (reference sequence). The CDR3 is 14 amino acids. V lost 2 bases, J lost 6 bases, and 3 bases stayed unmatched.

The V call is TRBV6-5, the J call TRBJ2-5, with D perhaps matching TRBD1 (5 bases). With 2 bases removed from V and 2 bases from J, the gap between germline ends came to 6 bases. Germline CDR1 and CDR2: MNHEY and SVGAGI. This CDR3 spans 13 amino acids. This CDR3 is CASSYKGQETQYF. The CDR3 DNA follows: TGTGCCAGCAGTTACAAGGGGCAAGAGACCCAGTACTTC.

This clone was seen only once. The chain links TRBV10-2 to TRBJ2-7; possibly TRBD1 or TRBD2 for D (5 bases each). The length of the CDR3 is 14 residues. Germline V gives CDR1 WSHSY, CDR2 SAAADI. CDR3 loop: CHQFPGPLYYEQYF. The CDR3 DNA reads as TGCCACCAATTTCCGGGACCCCTTTACTACGAGCAGTACTTC.

J is TRBJ2-7 and V is TRBV29-1; 7 bases fit TRBD1. The germline V gene encodes CDR1 SQVTM and CDR2 ANQGSEA. The J segment lost 2 bases and the V segment lost 3 bases, leaving 1 base of the junction unmatched. This CDR3 has 12 amino acids. The DNA of the CDR3 is TGCAGCGTTGAGAGGGGGCCCTACGAGCAGTACTTC. This gives the protein CSVERGPYEQYF.

V gene TRBV19 combines with J gene TRBJ2-2; TRBD2 might be the D (6 bases). The germline V gene has CDR1 LNHDA and CDR2 SQIVND (reference sequence). V dropped 3 bases and J dropped 2 bases, with 13 bases sitting between them. The CDR3 extends over 16 amino acids. The CDR3 DNA reads TGTGCCAGTAGTATCGGGACTGCACAAAACACCGGGGAGCTGTTTTTT. It yields the protein CASSIGTAQNTGELFF.